One and the same sample provided the 29 T cell receptor beta chains below, sequenced in a study of shared clonotypes between healthy human individuals. Sequencing used immunoSEQ multiplex PCR; TCRdb keeps in-frame clones, though not all of them. The sample has approximately 2,000,000 clones; roughly 93% are singletons. Positively selected for CCR7, the CD45RO-negative cells used as naive CD8 cells excluded terminally differentiated effector memory CD45RA+ cells. The sample consisted of naive CD8+ T cells from PBMCs. The source is a man younger than 35 in good health. Some clones in this sample may be carry-over from other donors' samples.

This chain uses TRBV27 with TRBJ2-7; tentative D call: TRBD2 (5 bases). Trimming left V 1 base short and J 2 bases short, with 9 bases between. The CDR3 extends over 14 amino acids. CDR1 is MNHEY, CDR2 SMNVEV, per germline (reference sequence). This chain's CDR3 is CASSLYRLPYEQYF. The CDR3 nucleotides are TGTGCCAGCAGTTTATATAGACTACCCTACGAGCAGTACTTC.

This chain links TRBV5-1 with TRBJ1-1; D remains unclear. The CDR3 is 14 amino acids. V was shortened by 0 bases and J by 0 bases, with 6 bases between the two germline ends. The germline gives CDR1 SGHRS, CDR2 YFSETQ. The CDR3 DNA follows: TGCGCCAGCAGCTTGGTACAGTTGAACACTGAAGCTTTCTTT. Amino acid sequence: CASSLVQLNTEAFF.

The rearrangement joins TRBV28 to TRBJ2-7, with 8 positions matching TRBD1. Trimming at V came to 5 bases and at J to 0 bases, leaving 6 bases not matched to a gene. This CDR3 has 15 residues. Germline V lookup: CDR1 MDHEN, CDR2 SYDVKM. CDR3 sequence reads: CASSPTGGTSYEQYF. The CDR3 DNA is TGTGCCAGCAGTCCCACAGGGGGGACCTCCTACGAGCAGTACTTC.

As concerns this clone: The sample carries other DNA sequences with the same CDR3. The rearrangement joins TRBV7-2 to TRBJ1-2; 7 bases are a match to TRBD1. Per the germline V gene, CDR1 is SGHTA and CDR2 is FQGNSA. V gave up 4 bases and J gave up 1 base; unmatched junction bases: 3. The CDR3 loop spans 14 amino acids. The CDR3 loop reads CASSSRDSNYGYTF. CDR3 DNA: TGTGCCAGCAGCTCCCGGGACAGTAACTATGGCTACACCTTC.

The gene calls are TRBV4-2 and TRBJ2-3; 14 bases are a match to TRBD2. V lost 1 base and J lost 7; bases outside the gene matches: 7. CDR1 and CDR2 from the germline V gene are LGHNA and YNFKEQ. The CDR3 spans 17 residues. The CDR3 region is CASSQGGLAGERNTQYF. CDR3 DNA: TGTGCCAGCAGCCAAGGGGGACTAGCGGGGGAAAGGAATACGCAGTATTTT.

This clone was seen a single time. The rearrangement joins TRBV27 to TRBJ1-2; 10 bases line up with TRBD1. The CDR3 consists of 15 residues. The J segment lost 6 bases and the V segment lost 5 bases, leaving 9 bases of the junction unmatched. Germline CDR1 is MNHEY and CDR2 is SMNVEV (reference sequence). DNA for the CDR3: TGTGCCAGCAGTATACGACAGGGGGCGATAAATGGCTACACCTTC. Its protein product is CASSIRQGAINGYTF.

V and J are TRBV28 and TRBJ1-1; tentatively, D is TRBD1 (5 bases). Germline CDR1 is MDHEN and CDR2 is SYDVKM. This CDR3 has 15 residues. Between the trimmed V and J ends, which lost 7 bases and 0 bases, there was a span of 15 bases. CDR3 protein: CASKTRGSLNTEAFF. CDR3 DNA: TGTGCCAGCAAAACCCGGGGCAGCTTGAACACTGAAGCTTTCTTT.

The chain uses TRBV2 and TRBJ2-7; TRBD2 is a possible D gene (5 bases). The V end was cut by 3 bases, the J end by 6 bases, with 9 bases between. The CDR3 has 12 residues. Germline lookup yields CDR1 SNHLY and CDR2 FYNNEI. The DNA of the CDR3 is TGTGCCAGCAGTGATTCGAGGGTCGAGCAGTACTTC. This encodes CASSDSRVEQYF. Full variable domain (remainder filled in from reference TRBV2 and TRBJ2-7): EPEVTQTPSHQVTQMGQEVILRCVPISNHLYFYWYRQILGQKVEFLVSFYNNEISEKSEIFDDQFSVERPDGSNFTLKIRSTKLEDSAMYFCASSDSRVEQYFGPGTRLTVT.

The chain carries TRBV5-1 and TRBJ1-1; 7 nucleotides line up with TRBD1. The V segment lost 0 bases and the J segment 4 bases; nucleotides outside the gene matches: 3. Germline-derived CDR1 and CDR2 are SGHRS and YFSETQ. This CDR3 contains 14 residues. Here the CDR3 reads CASSLDRGFTEAFF. The CDR3 bases are TGCGCCAGCAGCTTGGACAGGGGTTTCACTGAAGCTTTCTTT. Looking up the rest from reference TRBV5-1 and TRBJ1-1 gives the full variable domain: KAGVTQTPRYLIKTRGQQVTLSCSPISGHRSVSWYQQTPGQGLQFLFEYFSETQRNKGNFPGRFSGRQFSNSRSEMNVSTLELGDSALYLCASSLDRGFTEAFFGQGTRLTVV.

The V call is TRBV5-1, the J call TRBJ1-1, with D unclear. The CDR3 loop spans 14 amino acids. V lost 3 bases to trimming and J lost 0 bases, with 9 bases between them. Looked up from germline, CDR1 is SGHRS and CDR2 is YFSETQ. Here the CDR3 DNA reads TGCGCCAGCAGCTACGGCAGATTGAACACTGAAGCTTTCTTT. This gives the protein CASSYGRLNTEAFF.

The V gene is TRBV10-1, the J gene TRBJ1-2; D not certain. The germline V and J ends were trimmed by 3 bases and 7 bases, with 9 bases remaining between them. Germline loops: CDR1 WNHNN, CDR2 SYGVQD (reference sequence). The CDR3 covers 12 residues. The CDR3 nucleotides read TGCGCCAGCAGTGACGGGAAAAGTGGCTACACCTTC. Amino acids: CASSDGKSGYTF.

The chain uses TRBV7-9 and TRBJ2-5; TRBD1 or TRBD2 may be the D gene (5 bases each). Per germline, CDR1 SEHNR and CDR2 FQNEAQ (reference sequence). The CDR3 has 16 amino acids. Trimming cost V 5 bases and J 5 bases, with 21 bases left between them. CDR3 loop: CASSHTLGTDRETQYF. The CDR3 region has the DNA TGTGCCAGCAGCCACACCCTGGGGACGGACCGCGAGACCCAGTACTTC. Based on the CDR3 plus reference TRBV7-9 and TRBJ2-5, the full variable domain is DTGVSQNPRHKITKRGQNVTFRCDPISEHNRLYWYRQTLGQGPEFLTYFQNEAQLEKSRLLSDRFSAERPKGSFSTLEIQRTEQGDSAMYLCASSHTLGTDRETQYFGPGTRLLVL.

Concerning this clone: This CDR3 is also generated by other DNA sequences in the sample. V and J are TRBV2 and TRBJ2-7; TRBD2 matches 11 bases. CDR1 and CDR2 from the germline V gene are SNHLY and FYNNEI. The CDR3 is 14 residues long. Germline trimming cut 6 bases from V and 3 bases from J; bases unmatched to any gene: 4. The CDR3 region has the DNA TGTGCCAGCAGCGGCACTAGCGGGAGCTACGAGCAGTACTTC. Translated, it gives CASSGTSGSYEQYF.

The chain uses TRBV7-3 and TRBJ2-3, with D tentatively TRBD2 (6 bases). V was pared by 5 bases and J by 0 bases, with 18 bases between. Per germline, CDR1 SGHTA and CDR2 FQGTGA. The CDR3 consists of 17 residues. CDR3 coding DNA: TGTGCCAGCAGCCCTCACCCCCAGCGGGTTAGCACAGATACGCAGTATTTT. Protein product: CASSPHPQRVSTDTQYF.

The rearrangement joins TRBV4-1 to TRBJ1-1; D remains ambiguous. CDR1 and CDR2 (germline): MGHRA, YSYEKL. Trimming removed 1 base from V and 6 bases from J, with 9 bases in between. CDR3 size: 13 residues. The CDR3 is CASSQALLPEAFF. DNA for the CDR3: TGCGCCAGCAGCCAAGCCCTACTCCCTGAAGCTTTCTTT.

The J gene is TRBJ1-1, the V gene TRBV28; D not certain. V shed 3 bases and J shed 5 bases, with 10 bases lying between them. This CDR3 region has 13 residues. Germline V gene lookup returns CDR1 MDHEN and CDR2 SYDVKM. CDR3 protein: CASSFAVRTEAFF. The CDR3, as DNA: TGTGCCAGCAGTTTTGCAGTAAGGACTGAAGCTTTCTTT.

The chain uses TRBV7-8 and TRBJ2-5; 10 bases map to TRBD1. With V trimmed by 4 bases and J by 5 bases, 7 bases remained unmatched. This CDR3 is 15 amino acids long. CDR1 and CDR2 (germline): SGHVS, FQNEAQ. DNA for the CDR3: TGTGCCAGCAGCTCGACGGGGACAGGGGTGGAGACCCAGTACTTC. Protein sequence: CASSSTGTGVETQYF. Full variable domain (outside the CDR3, taken from reference TRBV7-8 and TRBJ2-5): GAGVSQSPRYKVAKRGQDVALRCDPISGHVSLFWYQQALGQGPEFLTYFQNEAQLDKSGLPSDRFFAERPEGSVSTLKIQRTQQEDSAVYLCASSSTGTGVETQYFGPGTRLLVL.

This chain connects TRBV11-2 to TRBJ1-5, with D maybe TRBD1 (5 bases). V lost 5 bases to trimming and J lost 2 bases, with 19 bases between them. The CDR3 has 17 amino acids. CDR1 is SGHAT and CDR2 is FQNNGV in the germline V gene. CDR3 amino acids: CASSPLGDHGGNQPQHF. The DNA for the CDR3 is TGTGCCAGCAGCCCCCTGGGGGATCATGGGGGCAATCAGCCCCAGCATTTT. Using reference TRBV11-2 and TRBJ1-5 for the parts outside the CDR3, the full variable domain is EAGVAQSPRYKIIEKRQSVAFWCNPISGHATLYWYQQILGQGPKLLIQFQNNGVVDDSQLPKDRFSAERLKGVDSTLKIQPAKLEDSAVYLCASSPLGDHGGNQPQHFGDGTRLSIL.

This sequence joins TRBV9 and TRBJ1-1; D is possibly TRBD1 (6 bases). This CDR3 has 18 residues. The V end was cut by 1 base, the J end by 10 bases, with 29 bases between. Germline V gene data show CDR1 as SGDLS and CDR2 as YYNGEE. The CDR3 nucleotides read TGTGCCAGCAGCGTAACTTCGACAGGTAGCCCGTGGTTTAATGGAGCTTTCTTT. Protein sequence: CASSVTSTGSPWFNGAFF.

The chain joins TRBV4-1 to TRBJ2-7; D possibly corresponds to TRBD1 (5 bases). Trimming left V 4 bases short and J 1 base short, with 17 bases between. The CDR3 is 16 residues long. Germline assignment: CDR1 MGHRA and CDR2 YSYEKL. CDR3 protein: CASSLTPGSGSYEQYF. CDR3 nucleotide sequence: TGCGCCAGCAGCCTCACCCCAGGGTCCGGTTCCTACGAGCAGTACTTC.

The chain recombines TRBV4-1 with TRBJ2-1, with 10 bases identical to TRBD1. V lost 0 bases and J lost 7; bases outside the gene matches: 6. The germline V gene has CDR1 MGHRA and CDR2 YSYEKL. This CDR3 has 16 amino acids. CDR3 sequence reads: CASSQDPGQGRNEQFF. The CDR3 nucleotides read TGCGCCAGCAGCCAAGACCCGGGACAGGGGAGAAATGAGCAGTTCTTC.

On this clone itself: At the DNA level, this CDR3 is encoded by other sequences in the same sample as well. The genes are TRBV4-3 and TRBJ2-1; D unclear. Trimming removed 4 bases from V and 0 bases from J, with 10 bases in between. Germline V gene sequence: CDR1 LGHNA, CDR2 YSLEER. CDR3 size: 15 residues. CDR3 region: CASSPDSSSYNEQFF. The CDR3 nucleotides are TGCGCCAGCAGCCCCGACTCGAGCTCCTACAATGAGCAGTTCTTC.

The rearrangement links TRBV19 to TRBJ1-2; the D is unclear. V was clipped by 4 bases and J by 6 bases, with 15 bases between them. This CDR3 spans 14 amino acids. Germline V gives CDR1 LNHDA, CDR2 SQIVND (reference sequence). CDR3 loop: CASSKSIHPDGYTF. Here the CDR3 DNA reads TGTGCCAGTAGTAAATCGATACACCCCGATGGCTACACCTTC.

The V call is TRBV28, the J call TRBJ1-5, with D uncertain. V gave up 8 bases and J gave up 2 bases, with 16 bases separating them. Germline CDR1 and CDR2: MDHEN and SYDVKM. The CDR3 runs 15 residues. The DNA of the CDR3 is TGTGCCAGCGGGGTACGAGGAGCGGGCAATCAGCCCCAGCATTTT. Encoded protein: CASGVRGAGNQPQHF.

V gene TRBV7-9 combines with J gene TRBJ2-1, with 9 bases fitting TRBD2. The V gene's germline CDR1 is SEHNR and CDR2 FQNEAQ (reference sequence). Trimming cost V 2 bases and J 0 bases; bases outside gene matches: 2. CDR3 length: 16 amino acids. The CDR3 DNA follows: TGTGCCAGCAGCTTAATAGCGGGGGTCTCCTACAATGAGCAGTTCTTC. Protein: CASSLIAGVSYNEQFF.

The V and J genes are TRBV5-1 and TRBJ2-5; D is uncertain. Trimming took off 0 bases at V and 9 bases at J, with 24 bases between the two ends. CDR1 is SGHRS, CDR2 YFSETQ, per germline. This CDR3 region has 17 residues. In DNA form, the CDR3 reads TGCGCCAGCAGCTTGGCCCCCCTAGGATCGGACGTACGGGCCCAGTACTTC. It translates to CASSLAPLGSDVRAQYF.

V and J are TRBV6-5 and TRBJ2-5, with a tentative D call TRBD2 (5 bases). The germline gives CDR1 MNHEY, CDR2 SVGAGI. The V end was cut by 5 bases, the J end by 0 bases, with 10 bases between. The CDR3 is made up of 14 amino acids. The CDR3 loop reads CASSTIGDQETQYF. DNA of the CDR3: TGTGCCAGCAGTACCATCGGGGACCAAGAGACCCAGTACTTC.

This sequence joins TRBV5-4 and TRBJ2-7; D is unresolved. The CDR3 loop spans 12 amino acids. Germline assignment: CDR1 SGHNT and CDR2 YYREEE (reference sequence). The germline V and J ends were trimmed by 4 bases and 7 bases, with 12 bases remaining between them. The CDR3 region is CASSPMMGEQYF. CDR3 coding DNA: TGTGCCAGCAGCCCCATGATGGGAGAGCAGTACTTC.

This chain joins TRBV6-1 and TRBJ1-6; no clear D gene. CDR3 length: 16 amino acids. The V and J ends lost 3 bases and 0 bases respectively, with 9 bases between them. The germline gives CDR1 MNHNS, CDR2 SASEGT. CDR3 sequence: CASSDLGYSYNSPLHF. For the CDR3, the DNA is TGTGCCAGCAGTGATCTTGGGTACTCCTATAATTCACCCCTCCACTTT.